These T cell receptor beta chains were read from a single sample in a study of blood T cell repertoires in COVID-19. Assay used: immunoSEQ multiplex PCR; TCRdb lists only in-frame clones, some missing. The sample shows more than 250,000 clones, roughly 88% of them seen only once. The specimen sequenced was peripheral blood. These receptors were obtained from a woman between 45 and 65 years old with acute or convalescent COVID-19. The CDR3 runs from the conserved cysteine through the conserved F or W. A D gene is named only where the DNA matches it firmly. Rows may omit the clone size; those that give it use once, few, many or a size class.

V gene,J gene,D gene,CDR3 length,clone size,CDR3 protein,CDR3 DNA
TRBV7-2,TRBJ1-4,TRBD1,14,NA,CASSSRQGWEKLFF,TGTGCCAGCAGCTCTCGACAGGGGTGGGAAAAACTGTTTTTT
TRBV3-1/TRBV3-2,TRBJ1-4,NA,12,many,CASSQVREKLFF,TGTGCCAGCAGCCAAGTCCGGGAAAAACTGTTTTTT
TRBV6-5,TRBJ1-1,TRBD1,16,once,CASSYFKGQPNTEAFF,TGTGCCAGCAGTTACTTTAAGGGACAGCCGAACACTGAAGCTTTCTTT
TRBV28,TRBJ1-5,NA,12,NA,CAARGNNQPQHF,TGTGCCGCCCGGGGAAATAATCAGCCCCAGCATTTT
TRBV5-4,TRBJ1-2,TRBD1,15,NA,CASSPGQGVVYGYTF,TGTGCCAGCAGCCCCGGACAGGGGGTTGTCTATGGCTACACCTTC
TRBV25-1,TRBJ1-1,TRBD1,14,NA,CASSEPAQGDEAFF,TGTGCCAGCAGTGAACCCGCACAGGGGGATGAAGCTTTCTTT
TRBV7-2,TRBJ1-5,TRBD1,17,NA,CASSPRYSGTGFQPQHF,TGTGCCAGCAGCCCCCGATATAGCGGGACAGGGTTTCAGCCCCAGCATTTT
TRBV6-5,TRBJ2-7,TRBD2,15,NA,CASSYSGGEAYEQYF,TGTGCCAGCAGTTACTCTGGGGGGGAGGCCTACGAGCAGTACTTC
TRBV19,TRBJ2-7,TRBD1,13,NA,CASSTTGGHEQYF,TGTGCCAGTAGTACCACAGGGGGCCACGAGCAGTACTTC
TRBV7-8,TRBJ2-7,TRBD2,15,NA,CASSLMGTSPYEQYF,TGTGCCAGCAGCCTAATGGGGACTAGCCCCTACGAGCAGTACTTC